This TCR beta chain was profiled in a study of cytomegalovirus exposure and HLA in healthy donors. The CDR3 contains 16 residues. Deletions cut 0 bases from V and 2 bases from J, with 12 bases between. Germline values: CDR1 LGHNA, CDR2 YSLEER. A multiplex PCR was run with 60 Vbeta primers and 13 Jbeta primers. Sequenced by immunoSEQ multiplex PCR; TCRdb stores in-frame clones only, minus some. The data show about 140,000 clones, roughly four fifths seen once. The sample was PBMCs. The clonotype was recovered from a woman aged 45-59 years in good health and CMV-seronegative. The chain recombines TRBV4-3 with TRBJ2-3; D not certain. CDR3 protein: CASSQDFSSPTDTQYF. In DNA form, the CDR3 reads TGCGCCAGCAGCCAAGATTTTAGTTCCCCCACAGATACGCAGTATTTT.